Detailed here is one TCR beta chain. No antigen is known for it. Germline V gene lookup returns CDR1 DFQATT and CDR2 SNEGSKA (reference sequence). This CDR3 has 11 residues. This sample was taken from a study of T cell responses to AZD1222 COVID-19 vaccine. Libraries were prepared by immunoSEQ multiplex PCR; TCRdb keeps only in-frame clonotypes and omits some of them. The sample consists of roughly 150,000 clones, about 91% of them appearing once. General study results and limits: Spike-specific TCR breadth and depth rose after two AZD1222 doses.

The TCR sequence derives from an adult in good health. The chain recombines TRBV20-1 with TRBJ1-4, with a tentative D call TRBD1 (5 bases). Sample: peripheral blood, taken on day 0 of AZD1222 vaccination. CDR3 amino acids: CSLWDNEKLFF. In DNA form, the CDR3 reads TGCAGCCTATGGGACAATGAAAAACTGTTTTTT.